This T cell receptor (beta chain) was identified during a study of technical replicates of blood from a few donors. Libraries were prepared by immunoSEQ multiplex PCR; TCRdb keeps only in-frame clonotypes and omits some of them. The top ten hold approximately 0.25% of the sample, which has fewer than 85,000 clones, around 94% seen once. This CDR3 has 15 amino acids. V lost 7 bases to trimming and J lost 10 bases; unmatched junction nucleotides: 15. Germline CDR1 reads MNHEY; CDR2 reads SVGAGI. The rearrangement joins TRBV6-5 to TRBJ2-1; 8 bases are shared with TRBD2. This sequence was found in a human donor in good health. The source material was T cells isolated from PBMCs. The CDR3: CASTPGSGGYDEQFF. The CDR3 coding sequence is TGTGCCAGCACCCCCGGGAGCGGGGGTTATGACGAGCAGTTCTTC.